A single T cell receptor (beta chain) is shown here with its context. This clone occurred once. Its antigen has not been determined. Per-base qualities were not stored, and no clone one base away is much larger. TCR CDR3 regions were amplified from genomic DNA by multiplex PCR using the deep immunoSEQ assay. Extracted genomic DNA from each cell subset was distributed evenly across all wells of several immunoSEQ 96-well plates, and each plate was treated as a replicate. For sorted subsets, each replicate PCR was loaded with about 200 ng genomic DNA, equivalent to roughly 30,000 T cell genomes. Purified libraries were quantified with a Qubit 3.0 fluorometer, sized on a Bioanalyzer 2100, and re-quantified with the KAPA Library Quantification kit. Each immunoSEQ 96-well plate was sequenced on its own single-read 150-cycle Illumina NextSeq 550 flow cell. The study's processing was this. Because the immunoSEQ output held only junctional sequences and lacked quality scores, the filtering could not match the filtering applied to full-length reads. To assign V/J genes and CDR3, sequences were annotated using PyIR, a Python wrapper for IgBLAST v1.9, with IMGT germline references. Reads with weak V/J assignments (E-value above 1e-6), missing CDR3, stop codons, out-of-frame junctions, or ambiguous translated residues were removed. V3J clonotypes were defined as sequences sharing the same inferred V gene, J gene, and CDR3 amino acid sequence. Percentage overlap between repertoires was calculated by dividing the number of shared unique clonotypes by the size of the smaller repertoire. RTK rarefaction, the Chao1 estimator, and Recon v2.1 estimates of unobserved clonotypes were used to assess repertoire richness. Generation probabilities for all TCRbeta clonotypes obtained by the gDNA method from a handful of donors were computed using OLGA. Drawn from immuneACCESS, this table holds only the in-frame rearrangements with V and J called that TCRdb kept. Clones are partly lost; checked studies trace under half to an unresolved V gene and leave the rest unexplained. Clone size and V and J calls were adopted from that table, with D and trimming inferred from the DNA. This sample has more than 2,000,000 clones in its table, and over 90% of those were observed once. Of the sample, approximately 0.4% is held by the ten largest clones.

These data originate in a study of shared clonotypes between healthy human individuals (TCRdb year 2020). Background for the entire study: Three men and two women, aged 18 to 49 years, made up the cohort. Per donor, three plates each were used for CD4 naive and CD4 memory, two for CD8 naive, and one for CD8 memory. To increase sequencing depth and limit assay-specific biases, TCR repertoire library preparation and sequencing were carried out by different laboratories using diverse techniques. Blood TCR repertoires of about five healthy adults were deeply sequenced to estimate repertoire size and the extent of clonotype sharing between individuals. Leukapheresis yielded between about 0.85 and 10 billion PBMCs per donor.

The full study reports these points: Only blood was sampled, and tissue TCR repertoires likely differ from those in blood. Larger estimated clonotype richness was generally found for naive subsets than for memory subsets. When several donors were compared, the shared fraction of clonotypes was about 5.5% for naive CD4, 3% to 4% for naive CD8, 2.3% for memory CD4, and approximately 0.4% for memory CD8. Because the study included only a small number of donors, the genetic and exposure-history diversity represented was limited. Pairwise subsampling led to the expectation that sequencing depth would affect the degree of clonotype sharing among donors. Higher generation probabilities were observed for clonotypes shared by all four sorted-subset donors than for non-shared clonotypes. Even with the large sequencing depth, rarefaction of the sorted-subset datasets indicated that sequencing was incomplete.

Healthy HIV-negative adults with no recently reported acute infections or vaccinations were included as donors. Every donor was a Caucasian adult living in Nashville, Tennessee, USA. CD4+ T cells were enriched by magnetic negative selection; naive cells were then positively selected on CD45RA, and the negative fraction formed the memory subset. Blood was collected by leukapheresis, and PBMCs were isolated by Ficoll-Histopaque density gradient centrifugation and then cryopreserved in liquid nitrogen vapor phase. Analytical flow cytometry was used to check the purity and quantity of every magnetically sorted T cell population. From each sorted fraction, genomic DNA was isolated and quantified by UV absorbance on a Nanodrop 2000c. Per the germline V gene, SGHDT is the CDR1 and YYEEEE is the CDR2. V sheds 4 bases and J sheds 1 base, leaving 9 bases between their ends. From its cysteine to its phenylalanine, the CDR3 spans 14 amino acids. The CDR3 DNA has 42 bases and is translated from base 1.

Sequences were obtained from naive CD4+ T cells from PBMCs. Sample cell subset or site, as interpreted from the label and publication: CD45RA+ positively selected. This clonotype was sampled from a man between 18 and 29 years old in good health. Some clones in this sample may be carry-over from other donors' samples. The chain joins TRBV5-6 to TRBJ2-1, and the D gene may be TRBD2, 5 bases matching. In nucleotides, the sequence is TGTGCCAGCAGCGCGGGCGGATCCTACAATGAGCAGTTCTTC. It translates as CASSAGGSYNEQFF.